A single T cell receptor (beta chain) is shown here with its context. Its specificity is unknown. Per germline, CDR1 MNHNS and CDR2 SASEGT. J lost 6 bases, V lost 9 bases, and 14 bases had no gene match. This CDR3 is 15 amino acids long. Participating donors were healthy, HIV-negative adults free of recent acute infections or vaccinations. These data are taken from a study of shared clonotypes between healthy human individuals. The wider study: A few men and a couple of women, aged 18 to 49, were donors.

Study-wide findings and caveats: Enrolling few donors narrowed the genetic and exposure-history diversity that was represented.

Genomic DNA from each subset was divided evenly over several immunoSEQ plates. The table came from immunoSEQ multiplex PCR; TCRdb's copy has only in-frame clones and leaves some out. The data hold some 500,000 clones, with about 96% observed a single time. The chain joins TRBV6-1 to TRBJ1-3, with 7 bases fitting TRBD1. The clonotype originates from a woman aged 25 to 39 in good health. The sequenced sample consisted of naive CD4+ T cells sorted from blood. Subset described: CD45RA+ positively selected. CDR3 DNA sequence: TGTGCCAGTCGAGAGGGGACAGTCCTATCAAACACCATATATTTT. Its protein product is CASREGTVLSNTIYF.